What follows describes a single T cell receptor beta chain. Antigen unknown. The sample is drawn from a study of T cell responses to AZD1222 COVID-19 vaccine. The study, taken as a whole, reports: Baseline seropositivity characterized only a handful of AZD1222 recipients. Donors in the cohort were predominantly white British and more often female, and clonal diversity was possibly underestimated.

TCRdb keeps only in-frame clones here, not all; method: immunoSEQ multiplex PCR. Among more than 150,000 clones listed, around 94% were seen once. Per germline, CDR1 WNHNN and CDR2 SYGVQD (reference sequence). The CDR3 contains 15 residues. V trimming: 0 bases; J trimming: 7 bases; junction bases outside the gene matches: 5. The clonotype originates from an adult in good health. This specimen consisted of peripheral blood, obtained on day 0 of AZD1222 vaccination. The genes are TRBV10-1 and TRBJ1-5; 8 nucleotides line up with TRBD1. The DNA of the CDR3 is TGCGCCAGCAGTGAGTCGCGGACAGGGTCCCAGCCCCAGCATTTT. Translating it yields CASSESRTGSQPQHF.